The 21 T cell receptor beta chains in this list originate from one sample, sequenced in a study of T-cell reconstitution after alpha-beta-depleted transplantation in children. The library targeted TCRbeta and was prepared with unique molecular identifiers. MiXCR, run by TCRdb on the PCR reads, gives a single entry per CDR3 protein. The repertoire holds some 600,000 distinct CDR3 sequences, with over 10% as singletons. Sequenced here: PBMCs, mostly from graft donor cells, sampled 360 days after TCRalphabeta/CD19-depleted stem cell transplant. These receptors originate from a male patient younger than 18 who had a stem cell transplant for acute myeloid leukemia, so the T cells may come from the graft donor.

This clonotype has only a few counts. The V and J genes are TRBV29-1 and TRBJ2-3, with a tentative D call TRBD2 (6 bases). The CDR3 runs 15 residues. The germline V gene has CDR1 SQVTM and CDR2 ANQGSEA. Between the trimmed V and J ends, which lost 4 bases and 6 bases, there was a span of 20 bases. The CDR3 DNA sequence: TGCAGCGTTGTTTGCCCGGGAGAGGGGTTTGATACGCAGTATTTT. Amino acids: CSVVCPGEGFDTQYF.

In its sample, this clonotype was seen a few times. The chain employs TRBV25-1 and TRBJ2-1; 13 bases fit TRBD2. The CDR3 spans 16 residues. V dropped 0 bases and J dropped 7; count of bases not matched to a gene: 3. Germline assignment: CDR1 MGHDK and CDR2 SYGVNS. The CDR3 sequence is CASSEYWTSGRNEQFF. As DNA, the CDR3 is TGTGCCAGCAGTGAATATTGGACTAGCGGGAGAAATGAGCAGTTCTTC.

This clonotype has just one count. The rearrangement links TRBV23-1 to TRBJ2-1; 12 bases are a match to TRBD2. TRBV23-1 is sorted into the ORF group, with uncertain function. This CDR3 spans 16 amino acids. The V gene end was trimmed by 2 bases and the J gene end by 8 bases; junction bases not matched to a gene: 7. The CDR3 loop reads CASSQNRASGRDEQFF. The CDR3 DNA reads TGCGCCAGCAGTCAAAATCGGGCTAGCGGGAGGGATGAGCAGTTCTTC.

In its sample, this clonotype was seen many times. This sequence joins TRBV2 and TRBJ2-5, with TRBD2 identical over 10 bases. The CDR3 contains 14 residues. Germline loops: CDR1 SNHLY, CDR2 FYNNEI. V lost 4 bases and J lost 3; bases outside the gene matches: 2. The CDR3 DNA sequence: TGTGCCAGCAGTGGAAGCGGGAGGGAAGAGACCCAGTACTTC. Protein product: CASSGSGREETQYF.

Remarks on this clonotype: With a much larger clone just one base away, this may be a read error. The chain's CDR3 is CSISDNRAADTQYF. The CDR3, as DNA: TGTTCCATCAGTGATAACAGGGCGGCAGATACGCAGTATTTT. The V and J genes are TRBV10-3 and TRBJ2-3; D is perhaps TRBD1 (6 bases). The CDR3 runs to 14 residues. Per germline, CDR1 ENHRY and CDR2 SYGVKD.

The rearrangement uses TRBV29-1 and TRBJ2-5, with 7 bases that match TRBD2. Per the germline V gene, CDR1 is SQVTM and CDR2 is ANQGSEA. Unmatched junction bases numbered 12, after V lost 4 bases and J lost 7 bases. CDR3 size: 14 residues. Written as DNA, the CDR3 is TGCAGCGTTGCCCCCTCCGGACTAGTTGGGACCCAGTACTTC. Its translation: CSVAPSGLVGTQYF.

This clonotype was found a few times. The J gene is TRBJ2-5, the V gene TRBV28; TRBD2 aligns across 7 bases. Germline lookup yields CDR1 MDHEN and CDR2 SYDVKM. The length of the CDR3 is 15 residues. The V and J ends lost 5 bases and 4 bases, in that order; junction bases with no gene match: 10. In nucleotides, the CDR3 is TGTGCCAGCAGTCCCTGGGGGGAGGGCCTAGAGACCCAGTACTTC. It is translated as CASSPWGEGLETQYF.

The chain recombines TRBV11-1 with TRBJ2-1; TRBD2 matches 9 bases. V lost 4 bases and J lost 5; bases outside the gene matches: 15. Germline values: CDR1 SGHAT, CDR2 FQDESV (reference sequence). This CDR3 spans 18 amino acids. For the CDR3, the DNA is TGTGCCAGCAGCTCGGGGCTAGCGGGGTCTCGGGTCCACAATGAGCAGTTCTTC. It translates to CASSSGLAGSRVHNEQFF.

In its sample, this clonotype was seen many times. The chain couples TRBV28 to TRBJ2-3; D ambiguous. The V gene lost 3 bases and the J gene lost 4 bases, with 14 bases spanning the gap. Germline CDR1 and CDR2: MDHEN and SYDVKM. This CDR3 spans 15 amino acids. The CDR3, as DNA: TGTGCCAGCAGTTTGCAGCTAGTATTGGCAGATACGCAGTATTTT. Translating gives CASSLQLVLADTQYF.

The rearrangement links TRBV28 to TRBJ2-3; 11 bases match TRBD2. Trimming at V came to 3 bases and at J to 10 bases, leaving 9 bases not matched to a gene. The CDR3 is 15 residues long. Germline V CDR1 and CDR2: MDHEN, SYDVKM. CDR3 in DNA: TGTGCCAGCAGTTTCCCGACTAGCGGGAACCGTGCGCAGTATTTT. Amino acid sequence: CASSFPTSGNRAQYF.

This clonotype was counted only a few times. V usage is TRBV6-6 and J usage is TRBJ2-3; D uncertain. The CDR3 has 12 amino acids. CDR1 is MNHNY and CDR2 is SVGAGI in the germline V gene (reference sequence). Trimming took off 10 bases at V and 1 base at J, with 9 bases between the two ends. CDR3 amino acids: CATRAGTDTQYF. DNA for the CDR3: TGTGCCACCAGAGCTGGCACAGATACGCAGTATTTT.

The rearrangement uses TRBV6-6 and TRBJ1-6; no firm D call. Trimming removed 7 bases from V and 7 bases from J, with 8 bases in between. Germline lookup yields CDR1 MNHNY and CDR2 SVGAGI (reference sequence). The length of the CDR3 is 12 residues. The DNA for the CDR3 is TGTGCCAGCATTGGCGGCAATTCACCCCTCCACTTT. Its protein product is CASIGGNSPLHF.

This clonotype has ten or more counts. This chain links TRBV9 with TRBJ2-7; perhaps TRBD2 as D (5 bases). Germline CDR1 and CDR2: SGDLS and YYNGEE. This CDR3 spans 13 amino acids. V lost 3 bases and J 8 bases, leaving 15 bases between the germline ends. DNA of the CDR3: TGTGCCAGCAGCGGCGAGGGTGGTACGAAGCAGTACTTC. It codes for CASSGEGGTKQYF.

The gene calls are TRBV4-2 and TRBJ1-2; maybe TRBD1 (6 bases). The CDR3 contains 14 residues. Trimming removed 3 bases from V and 8 bases from J, with 16 bases in between. Per germline, CDR1 LGHNA and CDR2 YNFKEQ. This CDR3 is CASSHLRGSGGYTF. CDR3 bases: TGTGCCAGCAGCCACCTTAGGGGGTCCGGGGGCTACACCTTC.

This clonotype turned up a few times. This sequence joins TRBV4-1 and TRBJ2-3; D call uncertain. Looked up from germline, CDR1 is MGHRA and CDR2 is YSYEKL. There are 14 residues in the CDR3. Trimming stripped 0 bases from V and 4 bases from J, with 8 bases between. CDR3 amino acids: CASSQDLPADTQYF. The CDR3 DNA reads TGCGCCAGCAGCCAAGATCTTCCAGCAGATACGCAGTATTTT.

This clonotype was found a few times. The J gene is TRBJ2-3, the V gene TRBV20-1; D is undetermined. The germline V and J ends were trimmed by 5 bases and 2 bases, with 8 bases remaining between them. There are 12 residues in the CDR3. Germline-derived CDR1 and CDR2 are DFQATT and SNEGSKA (reference sequence). The CDR3 DNA sequence: TGCAGTGCTGCCTTAGCCACAGATACGCAGTATTTT. Translating gives CSAALATDTQYF.

V usage is TRBV20-1 and J usage is TRBJ2-3; 11 positions match TRBD2. J gave up 5 bases and V 5 bases, and 6 bases lay outside the gene matches. Germline assignment: CDR1 DFQATT and CDR2 SNEGSKA (reference sequence). The CDR3 is made up of 14 amino acids. The DNA for the CDR3 is TGCAGTGCTGGCCAACTAGCGGGAGTAGATACGCAGTATTTT. Residues: CSAGQLAGVDTQYF.

This clonotype occurred many times. CDR3 sequence reads: CAISDWTVYEQYF. CDR3 DNA: TGTGCCATCAGTGACTGGACAGTCTACGAGCAGTACTTC. V and J are TRBV10-3 and TRBJ2-7; D is possibly TRBD1 (6 bases). The CDR3 sequence is 13 residues long. The germline CDR1 and CDR2 sequences are ENHRY and SYGVKD. Trimming shortened V by 3 bases and J by 3 bases, and 9 bases separated the two germline ends.

The CDR3 reads CASSEEQQPYNEQFF. The CDR3 region has the DNA TGTGCCAGCAGTGAGGAACAACAGCCCTACAATGAGCAGTTCTTC. The chain links TRBV25-1 to TRBJ2-1, with D unresolved. There are 15 residues in the CDR3. Germline V gene data show CDR1 as MGHDK and CDR2 as SYGVNS. V was pared by 3 bases and J by 2 bases, with 11 bases between. The variable domain in full, completed from reference TRBV25-1 and TRBJ2-1, reads EADIYQTPRYLVIGTGKKITLECSQTMGHDKMYWYQQDPGMELHLIHYSYGVNSTEKGDLSSESTVSRIRTEHFPLTLESARPSHTSQYLCASSEEQQPYNEQFFGPGTRLTVL.

The rearrangement joins TRBV19 to TRBJ2-7; D possibly uses TRBD1 or TRBD2 (5 bases each). V was shortened by 4 bases and J by 7 bases, with 26 bases between the two germline ends. The CDR3 consists of 17 residues. In germline, CDR1 is LNHDA, CDR2 SQIVND (reference sequence). The CDR3 loop reads CASSNLSGARRFWEQYF. In nucleotides, the CDR3 is TGTGCCAGTAGTAACTTGTCCGGGGCGAGGCGTTTTTGGGAGCAGTACTTC.

The J gene is TRBJ2-6, the V gene TRBV12-3 or TRBV12-4; D gene uncertain. The V end was cut by 6 bases, the J end by 0 bases, with 6 bases between. The CDR3 runs to 14 residues. The CDR3 loop reads CASRRSSGANVLTF. In nucleotides, the CDR3 is TGTGCCAGCAGACGTTCCTCTGGGGCCAACGTCCTGACTTTC.